Presented here are 3 T cell receptor beta chains from one specimen sequenced in a study of OX40 agonist ivuxolimab in advanced cancers. TCRdb's table, derived via immunoSEQ multiplex PCR, lists solely in-frame clones and lacks some. Of about 35,000 clones in the sample, roughly 84% were seen once. The material was CD4+ or CD8+ T cells sorted from blood, obtained in a trial of the OX40 agonist ivuxolimab. The receptors derive from an adult with an advanced solid tumor such as melanoma, head and neck, liver or kidney cancer.

This clone was seen a handful of times. The chain joins TRBV7-9 to TRBJ2-5; D not resolved. This CDR3 is built from 14 residues. With 3 bases removed from V and 0 bases from J, the gap between germline ends came to 8 bases. CDR1 SEHNR and CDR2 FQNEAQ come from the germline V gene (reference sequence). CDR3 protein: CASSFAQDQETQYF. The CDR3 coding sequence is TGTGCCAGCAGCTTTGCGCAGGACCAAGAGACCCAGTACTTC.

The V and J genes are TRBV7-9 and TRBJ1-4; a weak D match, TRBD1 (5 bases). The V gene's germline CDR1 is SEHNR and CDR2 FQNEAQ (reference sequence). V dropped 1 base and J dropped 8 bases, with 14 bases sitting between them. The CDR3 has 15 amino acids. The CDR3 DNA follows: TGTGCCAGCAGCTTAGTCGGGGGGGATCGCGAAAAACTGTTTTTT. Its translation is CASSLVGGDREKLFF.

V gene TRBV29-1 combines with J gene TRBJ1-2; 10 nucleotides agree with TRBD1. This CDR3 comprises 13 residues. With V trimmed by 6 bases and J by 0 bases, 1 base remained unmatched. Germline CDR1 reads SQVTM; CDR2 reads ANQGSEA. The CDR3 sequence: CSVDRGSNYGYTF. CDR3 nucleotides: TGCAGCGTGGACAGGGGGTCTAACTATGGCTACACCTTC. The full variable domain, rest sourced from reference TRBV29-1 and TRBJ1-2, is SAVISQKPSRDICQRGTSLTIQCQVDSQVTMMFWYRQQPGQSLTLIATANQGSEATYESGFVIDKFPISRPNLTFSTLTVSNMSPEDSSIYLCSVDRGSNYGYTFGSGTRLTVV.